The 12 T cell receptor beta chains given below trace back to one sample, sequenced in a study of OX40 agonist ivuxolimab in advanced cancers. Libraries were prepared by immunoSEQ multiplex PCR; TCRdb keeps only in-frame clonotypes and omits some of them. In the table there are more than 60,000 clones, 84% of which are singletons. The material was CD4+ or CD8+ T cells sorted from blood, obtained in a trial of the OX40 agonist ivuxolimab. The receptors were sampled from an adult with an advanced solid tumor such as melanoma, head and neck, liver or kidney cancer.

The CDR3 loop reads CASSLGGGSYEQYF. CDR3 DNA: TGTGCCAGCAGCTTAGGAGGGGGCTCCTACGAGCAGTACTTC. This rearrangement joins TRBV7-2 to TRBJ2-7; a possible D gene is TRBD1 (6 bases). The V end lost 1 base, the J end lost 0 bases, and 7 bases lay between the germline ends. Germline CDR1 reads SGHTA; CDR2 reads FQGNSA. CDR3 length: 14 amino acids.

This clone was counted only a few times. The chain uses TRBV6-6 and TRBJ1-2; TRBD1 might be the D (5 bases). V shed 8 bases and J shed 2 bases, with 9 bases lying between them. Germline V lookup: CDR1 MNHNY, CDR2 SVGAGI (reference sequence). The CDR3 is made up of 12 amino acids. The CDR3 DNA is TGTGCCAGCGTCCGGGACAACTATGGCTACACCTTC. Translated: CASVRDNYGYTF.

The J gene is TRBJ1-2, the V gene TRBV18; D not resolved. Germline CDR1 reads KGHSH; CDR2 reads LQKENI. The CDR3 is 16 residues long. V was cut by 2 bases and J by 4 bases, with 17 bases left in between. The DNA of the CDR3 is TGTGCCAGCTCACCAGAGGTGGCAACCGTGTTCTATGGCTACACCTTC. It yields the protein CASSPEVATVFYGYTF.

The chain is built from TRBV6-5 and TRBJ2-7; weak D call: TRBD1 (5 bases). CDR1 and CDR2 from the germline V gene are MNHEY and SVGAGI. The CDR3 length is 13 residues. V lost 6 bases and J 1 base, leaving 10 bases between the germline ends. The CDR3 reads CASRMTVSYEQYF. CDR3 bases: TGTGCCAGCAGGATGACAGTTTCCTACGAGCAGTACTTC.

This clone was detected a few times. The chain uses TRBV28 and TRBJ1-5; 9 positions agree with TRBD1. From germline, CDR1 is MDHEN and CDR2 SYDVKM. V lost 7 bases and J lost 1; bases outside the gene matches: 2. The CDR3 sequence is 14 residues long. CDR3 residues: CASKGTGSNQPQHF. DNA for the CDR3: TGTGCCAGCAAGGGGACAGGGAGCAATCAGCCCCAGCATTTT.

This clone was observed a few times. The CDR3 nucleotides read TGTGCCAGCTCACCAGGGGCAACGAACACTGAAGCTTTCTTT. Translated, it gives CASSPGATNTEAFF. The V gene is TRBV18, the J gene TRBJ1-1, with TRBD1 as a possible D gene (5 bases). Looked up from germline, CDR1 is KGHSH and CDR2 is LQKENI. V gave up 2 bases and J gave up 1 base, with 8 bases separating them. This CDR3 is built from 14 residues. The full variable domain, rest sourced from reference TRBV18 and TRBJ1-1, is NAGVMQNPRHLVRRRGQEARLRCSPMKGHSHVYWYRQLPEEGLKFMVYLQKENIIDESGMPKERFSAEFPKEGPSILRIQQVVRGDSAAYFCASSPGATNTEAFFGQGTRLTVV.

J is TRBJ2-7 and V is TRBV6-5; the D call may be TRBD1 or TRBD2 (5 bases each). V gave up 6 bases and J gave up 6 bases, with 21 bases separating them. Per germline, CDR1 MNHEY and CDR2 SVGAGI. This CDR3 has 15 amino acids. CDR3 in DNA: TGTGCCAGCAGACCCGACATTAGGGACGGGGTCGAGCAGTACTTC. Amino acids: CASRPDIRDGVEQYF.

The chain links TRBV9 to TRBJ2-7; either TRBD1 or TRBD2 may fit D (5 bases each). The germline V and J ends were trimmed by 3 bases and 1 base, with 20 bases remaining between them. The CDR3 is made up of 17 amino acids. Germline V lookup: CDR1 SGDLS, CDR2 YYNGEE. The CDR3 spells CASSGGGGGRASYEQYF. In DNA form, the CDR3 reads TGTGCCAGCAGCGGTGGCGGAGGTGGCAGGGCATCCTACGAGCAGTACTTC. Full variable domain (missing parts from reference TRBV9 and TRBJ2-7): DSGVTQTPKHLITATGQRVTLRCSPRSGDLSVYWYQQSLDQGLQFLIQYYNGEERAKGNILERFSAQQFPDLHSELNLSSLELGDSALYFCASSGGGGGRASYEQYFGPGTRLTVT.

The chain carries TRBV5-4 and TRBJ2-1; D gene unclear. In germline, CDR1 is SGHNT, CDR2 YYREEE (reference sequence). This CDR3 is built from 15 residues. V lost 2 bases, J lost 0 bases, and 9 bases lay in between. The CDR3 region has the DNA TGTGCCAGCAGCTTAGACCCGTTCTCCTACAATGAGCAGTTCTTC. Translated: CASSLDPFSYNEQFF.

The V gene is TRBV19, the J gene TRBJ1-2, with D possibly being TRBD1 (6 bases). V was clipped by 2 bases and J by 2 bases, with 15 bases between them. The germline V gene has CDR1 LNHDA and CDR2 SQIVND (reference sequence). The CDR3 loop spans 16 amino acids. The CDR3 DNA reads as TGTGCCAGTAGTATACGTTCGGGGGGCGGCAACTATGGCTACACCTTC. It is translated as CASSIRSGGGNYGYTF.

The chain couples TRBV5-6 to TRBJ1-3; TRBD1 matches 10 bases. This CDR3 region has 17 residues. The J segment lost 2 bases and the V segment lost 5 bases, leaving 10 bases of the junction unmatched. The V gene's germline CDR1 is SGHDT and CDR2 YYEEEE. The CDR3, as DNA: TGTGCCAGCAGTCGCGTACCGGGACAGGGGACTGGAAACACCATATATTTT. It yields the protein CASSRVPGQGTGNTIYF.

The V and J genes are TRBV9 and TRBJ2-7; D may be TRBD1 or TRBD2 (5 bases each). V lost 4 bases and J lost 6, with 17 bases in between. The germline CDR1 and CDR2 sequences are SGDLS and YYNGEE. CDR3 length: 14 residues. CDR3: CASSFRDGYGEQYF. CDR3 nucleotide sequence: TGTGCCAGCAGCTTCCGGGACGGGTACGGCGAGCAGTACTTC.